This T cell receptor beta chain was recovered during a study of blood T cell repertoires in COVID-19. Study-wide background: Samples taken during acute and convalescent COVID-19 were collected in the United States, Italy and Spain. Sample material is recorded as cDNA or gDNA derived from T cells, B-cell-depleted T cells, or PBMCs.

In the original processing: Nucleated cell number was recorded as an estimate derived from reference gene primer amplification. Only in-frame clones appear in the TCRdb table, and some are missing; sequencing was by immunoSEQ multiplex PCR. That table supplies the V and J calls and clone size; D and trimming were determined from the DNA. This sample has roughly 230,000 clones, with 80% to 95% found just once. The specimen was peripheral blood. The receptor's source is a man between 25 and 39 years old with COVID-19, enrolled during active disease.

The CDR3 coding sequence is TGTGCCAGCAGCTTGGTGAGAGACATGAACACTGAAGCTTTCTTT. Encoded protein: CASSLVRDMNTEAFF. The V call is TRBV5-6, the J call TRBJ1-1; D unresolved. In germline, CDR1 is SGHDT, CDR2 YYEEEE. The CDR3 has 15 amino acids. The V end was cut by 0 bases, the J end by 0 bases, with 9 bases between.